The source of this T cell receptor beta chain is a study of EBV T-cell therapy then PD-1 blockade in nasopharyngeal carcinoma. Repertoires were generated with immunoSEQ multiplex PCR, while TCRdb's copy carries only in-frame clones and drops some. The sample has around 19,000 clones; around four fifths are singletons. Time point given: 266 days after commencement of treatment, after nivolumab therapy. Treatment defined: AdE1-LMPpoly-expanded autologous EBV-specific T-cell therapy followed by anti-PD-1 nivolumab. This clone was detected only once. Its matching antigen is unknown. This sample comprised CD8+ T cells from blood, obtained at roughly day 270 from a patient whose treatment included autologous EBV-specific T cells and nivolumab. The receptor was derived from a man between 35 and 55 years old with nasopharyngeal carcinoma.

The CDR3 coding sequence is TGTGCCAGCAGTGACTCGAGAGCGGGGGGCAATGAGCAGTTCTTC. Its protein product is CASSDSRAGGNEQFF. The chain joins TRBV6-4 to TRBJ2-1, with TRBD2 identical over 9 bases. This CDR3 contains 15 residues. The V gene end was trimmed by 0 bases and the J gene end by 6 bases; junction bases not matched to a gene: 3. Germline loops: CDR1 MRHNA, CDR2 SNTAGT.